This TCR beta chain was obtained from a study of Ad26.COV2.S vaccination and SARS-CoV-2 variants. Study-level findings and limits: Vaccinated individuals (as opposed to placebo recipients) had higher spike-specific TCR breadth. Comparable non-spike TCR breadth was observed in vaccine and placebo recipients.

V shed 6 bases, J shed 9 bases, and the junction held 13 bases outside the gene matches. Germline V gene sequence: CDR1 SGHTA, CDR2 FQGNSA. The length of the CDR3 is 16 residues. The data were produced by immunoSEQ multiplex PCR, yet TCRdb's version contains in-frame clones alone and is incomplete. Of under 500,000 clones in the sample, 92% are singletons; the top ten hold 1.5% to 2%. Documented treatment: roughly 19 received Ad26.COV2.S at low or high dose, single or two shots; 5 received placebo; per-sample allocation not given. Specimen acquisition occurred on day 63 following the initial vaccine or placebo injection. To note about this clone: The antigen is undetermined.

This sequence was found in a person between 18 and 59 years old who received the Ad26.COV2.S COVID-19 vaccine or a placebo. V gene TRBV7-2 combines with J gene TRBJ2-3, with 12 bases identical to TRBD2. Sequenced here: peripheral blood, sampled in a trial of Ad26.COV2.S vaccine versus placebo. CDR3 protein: CASRQAPSGGDVTQYF. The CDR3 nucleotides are TGTGCCAGCAGGCAAGCTCCTAGCGGGGGGGACGTCACGCAGTATTTT.